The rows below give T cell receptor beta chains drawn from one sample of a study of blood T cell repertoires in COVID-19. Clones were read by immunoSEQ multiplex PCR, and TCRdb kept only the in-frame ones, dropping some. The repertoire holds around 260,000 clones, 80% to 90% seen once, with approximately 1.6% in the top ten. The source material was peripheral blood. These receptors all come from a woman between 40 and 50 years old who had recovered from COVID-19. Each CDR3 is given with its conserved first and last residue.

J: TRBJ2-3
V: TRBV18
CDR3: CASSPAAVIRGTDTQYF

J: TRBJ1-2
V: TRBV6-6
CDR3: CASSYGGGTGLYGYTF

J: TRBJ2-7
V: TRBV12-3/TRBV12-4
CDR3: CASTLGPSYEQYF

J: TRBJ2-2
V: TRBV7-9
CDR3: CASRQGPGELFF

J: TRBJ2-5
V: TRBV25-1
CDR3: CASSDGVRETQYF

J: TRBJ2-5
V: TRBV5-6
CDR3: CASSLALAGRETQYF

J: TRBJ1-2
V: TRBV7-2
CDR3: CASSGRGPTYGYTF

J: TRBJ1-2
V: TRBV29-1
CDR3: CSAGTALNYGYTF

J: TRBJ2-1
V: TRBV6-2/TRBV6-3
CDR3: CASSYHRVSYNEQFF

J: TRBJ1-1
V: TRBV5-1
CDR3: CASSFEIMNTEAFF

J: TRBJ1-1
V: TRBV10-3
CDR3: CAISVEGDTEAFF

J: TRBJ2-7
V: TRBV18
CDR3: CASSPRPELMGHLYEQYF

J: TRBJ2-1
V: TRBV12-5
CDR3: CASGLDLLAGAYNEQFF

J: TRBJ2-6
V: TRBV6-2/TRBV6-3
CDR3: CASSYPTGGPVSGANVLTF

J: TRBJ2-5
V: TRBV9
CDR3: CASSQDRETQYF

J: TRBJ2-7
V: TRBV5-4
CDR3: CASSFWGTYEQYF

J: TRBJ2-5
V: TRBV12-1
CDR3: CARYRETQYF

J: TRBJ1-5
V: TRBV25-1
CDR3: CATSQVGSNQPQHF

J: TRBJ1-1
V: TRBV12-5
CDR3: CASALVGTEAFF

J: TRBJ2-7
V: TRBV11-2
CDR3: CASSGGYGGTYEQYF

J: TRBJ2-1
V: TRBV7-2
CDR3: CASSLGLAGEGGEQFF

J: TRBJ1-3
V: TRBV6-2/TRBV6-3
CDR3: CASSPNTGGGPGNTIYF

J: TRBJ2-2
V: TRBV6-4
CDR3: CASSSSGNGELFF

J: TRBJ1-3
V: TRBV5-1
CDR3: CASSLEEGGRNTIYF

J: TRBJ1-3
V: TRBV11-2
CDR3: CASSLDYRHSGNTIYF